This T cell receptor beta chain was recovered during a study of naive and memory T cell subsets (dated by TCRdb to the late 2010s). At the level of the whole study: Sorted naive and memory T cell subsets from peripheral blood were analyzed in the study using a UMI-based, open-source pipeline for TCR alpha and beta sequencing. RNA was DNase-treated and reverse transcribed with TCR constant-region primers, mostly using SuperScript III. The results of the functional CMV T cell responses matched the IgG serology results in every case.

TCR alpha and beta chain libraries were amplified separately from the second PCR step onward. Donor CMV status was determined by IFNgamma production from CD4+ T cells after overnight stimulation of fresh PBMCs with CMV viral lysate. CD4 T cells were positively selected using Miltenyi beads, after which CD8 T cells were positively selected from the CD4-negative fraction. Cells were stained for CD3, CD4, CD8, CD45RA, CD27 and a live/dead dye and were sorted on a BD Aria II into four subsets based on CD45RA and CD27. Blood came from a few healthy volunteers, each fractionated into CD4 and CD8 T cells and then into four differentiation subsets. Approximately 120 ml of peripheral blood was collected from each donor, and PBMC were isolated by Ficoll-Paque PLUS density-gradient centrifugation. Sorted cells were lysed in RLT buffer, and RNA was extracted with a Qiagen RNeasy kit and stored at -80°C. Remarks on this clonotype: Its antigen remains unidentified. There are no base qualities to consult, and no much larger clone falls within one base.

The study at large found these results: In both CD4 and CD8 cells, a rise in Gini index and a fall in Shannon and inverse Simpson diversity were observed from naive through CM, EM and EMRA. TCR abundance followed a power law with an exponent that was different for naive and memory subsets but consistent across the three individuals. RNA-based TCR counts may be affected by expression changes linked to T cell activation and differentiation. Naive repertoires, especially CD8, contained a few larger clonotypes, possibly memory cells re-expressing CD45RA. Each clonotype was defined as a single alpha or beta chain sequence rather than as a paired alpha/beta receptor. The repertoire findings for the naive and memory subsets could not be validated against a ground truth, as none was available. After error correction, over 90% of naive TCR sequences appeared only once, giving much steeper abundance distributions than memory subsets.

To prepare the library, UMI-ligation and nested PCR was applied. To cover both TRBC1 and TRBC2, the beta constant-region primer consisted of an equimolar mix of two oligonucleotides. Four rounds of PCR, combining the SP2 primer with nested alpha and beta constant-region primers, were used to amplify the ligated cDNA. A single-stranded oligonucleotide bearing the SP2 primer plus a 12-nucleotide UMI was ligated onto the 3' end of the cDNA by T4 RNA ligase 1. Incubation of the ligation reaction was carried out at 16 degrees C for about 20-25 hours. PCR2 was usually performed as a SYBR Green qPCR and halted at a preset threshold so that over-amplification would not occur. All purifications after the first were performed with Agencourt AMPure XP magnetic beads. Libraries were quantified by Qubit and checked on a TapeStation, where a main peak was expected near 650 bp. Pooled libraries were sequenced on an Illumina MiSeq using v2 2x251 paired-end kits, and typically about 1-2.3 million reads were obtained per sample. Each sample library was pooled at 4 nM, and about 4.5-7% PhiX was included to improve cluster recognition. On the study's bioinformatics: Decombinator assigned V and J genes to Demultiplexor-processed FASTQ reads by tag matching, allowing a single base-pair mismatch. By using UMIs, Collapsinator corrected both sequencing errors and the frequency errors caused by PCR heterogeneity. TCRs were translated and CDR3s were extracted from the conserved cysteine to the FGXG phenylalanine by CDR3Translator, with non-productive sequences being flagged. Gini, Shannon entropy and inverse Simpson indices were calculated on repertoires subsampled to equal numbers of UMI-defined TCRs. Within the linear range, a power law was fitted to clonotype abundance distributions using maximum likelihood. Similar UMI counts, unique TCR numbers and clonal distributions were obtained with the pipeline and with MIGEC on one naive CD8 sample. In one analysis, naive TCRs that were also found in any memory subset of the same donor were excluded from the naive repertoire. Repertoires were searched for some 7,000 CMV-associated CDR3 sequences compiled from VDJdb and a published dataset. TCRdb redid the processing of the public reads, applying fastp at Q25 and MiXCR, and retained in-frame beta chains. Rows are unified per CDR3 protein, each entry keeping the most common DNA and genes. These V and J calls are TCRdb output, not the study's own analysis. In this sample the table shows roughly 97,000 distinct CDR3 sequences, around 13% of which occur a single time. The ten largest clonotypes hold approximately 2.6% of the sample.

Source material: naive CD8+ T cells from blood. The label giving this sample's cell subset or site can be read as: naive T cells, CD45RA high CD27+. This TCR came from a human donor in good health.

Read as DNA, the sequence is TGCAGCGTTGTTACAGATGGCGGAGATCAGCCCCAGCATTTT. It codes for CSVVTDGGDQPQHF. Recombination connected TRBV29-1 to TRBJ1-5; too little of a D gene remains to name it. The germline V gene specifies SQVTM as CDR1 and ANQGSEA as CDR2. CDR3 length: 14 amino acids, cysteine to phenylalanine. Only CDR3 DNA remains: 42 bases, in frame from the first base. V and J are truncated by 4 bases and 5 bases respectively, leaving an intervening sequence of 15 bases. With the rest looked up from the reference TRBV29-1 and TRBJ1-5 genes rather than sequenced, the full variable domain is SAVISQKPSRDICQRGTSLTIQCQVDSQVTMMFWYRQQPGQSLTLIATANQGSEATYESGFVIDKFPISRPNLTFSTLTVSNMSPEDSSIYLCSVVTDGGDQPQHFGDGTRLSIL.